Detailed here is one T cell receptor beta chain. Its target is not known. Sequenced by immunoSEQ multiplex PCR; TCRdb stores in-frame clones only, minus some. Of 99,000 or so clones listed, roughly 90% are singletons. This entry belongs to a study of a mutant IDH1 vaccine in newly diagnosed glioma. Whole-study results and caveats: Immune responses induced by vaccination arose in about 93% of the patients.

Time point defined: baseline, week 1 (first vaccination visit). The treatment is: pre-vaccination baseline after standard-of-care therapy. Germline V gene lookup returns CDR1 SEHNR and CDR2 FQNEAQ (reference sequence). Trimming took 5 bases from V and 0 from J; bases not matched to a gene: 11. This CDR3 region has 17 residues. The chain has TRBV7-9 and TRBJ2-3; 7 positions agree with TRBD2. Sequences were derived from PBMCs, sampled from a glioma patient treated with radiotherapy, temozolomide or both. This clonotype originated in a woman between 45 and 60 years old with glioma. CDR3 protein: CASSHPRASGSTDTQYF. CDR3 nucleotide sequence: TGTGCCAGCAGCCATCCCCGCGCTAGCGGTAGCACAGATACGCAGTATTTT.